Sequencing of this TCR beta chain was carried out in a study of T cell responses to AZD1222 COVID-19 vaccine (dated by TCRdb to the early 2020s). About the study as a whole: A total of approximately 250 trial participants underwent TCR sequencing, of whom about 210 had received two doses of AZD1222 and about 25 had received two doses of the MenACWY control vaccine. Trial participants were enrolled by age into 18-55, 56-69 and 70-plus year subgroups, with about 150, 28 and 57 TCR-sequenced participants respectively. Broad study findings and their caveats: Vaccine-associated CD4 TCRs spanned the whole spike protein, with dominant responses in regions 160-218 and 743-854. Because no day 14 peak-response samples were available, the repertoires could be characterized only after the peak T cell response. Most participants were white British and females outnumbered males, and the authors suggested that clonal diversity may have been underestimated. Only a handful of AZD1222 recipients were SARS-CoV-2 seropositive at baseline, limiting conclusions about previously exposed vaccinees. Nearly half of unique spike-specific TCRs reportedly recognized epitopes outside regions mutated in the B.1.351 and B.1.1.7 variants. In the small 56-69-year group, the increase in depth fell short of significance, most likely because of low power. A significant rise in spike-specific TCR breadth and depth was observed after two AZD1222 doses relative to day 0 and relative to MenACWY recipients.

The CDR3 regions of human TCRbeta chains were analyzed by immunosequencing. In the source study's methods: TCRs in the repertoires were matched against a reference library of SARS-CoV-2-specific TCRs that had been generated with the MIRA antigen-specificity platform. Breadth meant the fraction of unique TCRs that were SARS-CoV-2-associated, whereas depth meant the fraction of total T cells that were SARS-CoV-2-associated. Using the MIRA data, each spike-specific TCR was mapped to the spike region that the TCR reacts to and placed in a CD4 or CD8 class. Log10-transformed breadth and depth values were compared by one-way ANOVA with Sidak's multiple comparisons tests. TCRdb carries this immuneACCESS record with in-frame sequences only. Its versions omit some clonotypes, under half of them owing to an unresolved V gene in the studies checked, with the rest unexplained. The DNA gave D and trimming, while V, J and clone size come from that table. The sample records roughly 150,000 clones, 75% to 90% of which are singletons. Approximately 9.1% of the sample is taken by the ten largest.

A remark on this clone: No cognate antigen has been identified for it. No much larger clonotype is one base removed from it; base qualities were not supplied.

The label giving this sample's time point can be read as: about 28 days (+/-7) after the second vaccine dose. AZD1222 recipients with second doses at about 4 weeks or about 12 weeks were pooled, because spike-specific TCR depth and breadth did not differ between schedules. Vaccinee samples came from UK trials COV001 and COV002, including a single-blind randomized controlled phase 2/3 trial of AZD1222 (ChAdOx1 nCoV-19) in healthy adults. For TCRbeta chain sequencing, PBMC samples were collected from trial participants at day 0 and at day 28 after the second dose. This TCR was recovered from an adult who received the AZD1222 COVID-19 vaccine. The source was peripheral blood, collected 28 days after the second AZD1222 dose.

The CDR3 in this case is CAWKSGLDNTEAFF. The DNA is as follows: TGTGCCTGGAAATCCGGGCTAGATAACACTGAAGCTTTCTTT. The V and J genes are TRBV30 and TRBJ1-1; confidence is insufficient to name the D gene. Trimming removed 4 bases from V and 2 bases from J, leaving 14 bases between the germline ends. There are 14 amino acids in the CDR3, from cysteine to phenylalanine inclusive. CDR3 DNA is the only sequence kept; it has 42 bases, read in frame from the first base. The CDR1 and CDR2 encoded by the germline V gene (reference sequence) are GTSNPN and SVGIG.